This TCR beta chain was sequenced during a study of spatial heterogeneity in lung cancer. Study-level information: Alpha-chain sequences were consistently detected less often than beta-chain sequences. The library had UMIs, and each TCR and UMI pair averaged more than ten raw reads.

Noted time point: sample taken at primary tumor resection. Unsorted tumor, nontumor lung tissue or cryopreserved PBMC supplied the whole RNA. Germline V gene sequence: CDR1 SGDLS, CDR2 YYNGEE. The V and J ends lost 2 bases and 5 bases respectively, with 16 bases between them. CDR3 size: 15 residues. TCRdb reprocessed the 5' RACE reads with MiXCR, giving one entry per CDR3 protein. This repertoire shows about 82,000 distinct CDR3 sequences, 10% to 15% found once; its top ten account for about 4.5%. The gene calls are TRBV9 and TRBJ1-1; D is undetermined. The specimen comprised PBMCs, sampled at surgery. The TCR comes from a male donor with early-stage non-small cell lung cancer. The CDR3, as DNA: TGTGCCAGCAGCGTTCCCCATCGGGGAGTGACTGAAGCTTTCTTT. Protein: CASSVPHRGVTEAFF.